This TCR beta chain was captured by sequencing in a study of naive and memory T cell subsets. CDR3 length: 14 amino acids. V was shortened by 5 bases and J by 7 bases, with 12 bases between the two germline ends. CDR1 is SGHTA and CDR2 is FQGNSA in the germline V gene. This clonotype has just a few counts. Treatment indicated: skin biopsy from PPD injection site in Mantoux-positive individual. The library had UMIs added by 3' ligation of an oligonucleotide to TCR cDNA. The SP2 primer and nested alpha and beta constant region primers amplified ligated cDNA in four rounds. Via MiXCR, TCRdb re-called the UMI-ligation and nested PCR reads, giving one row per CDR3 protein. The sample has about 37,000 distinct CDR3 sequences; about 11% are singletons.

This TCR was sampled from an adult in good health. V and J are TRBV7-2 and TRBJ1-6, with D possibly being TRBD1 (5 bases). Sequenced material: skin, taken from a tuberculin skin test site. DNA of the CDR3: TGTGCCAGCAGCCAAATGGGACGGAATTCACCCCTCCACTTT. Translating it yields CASSQMGRNSPLHF.